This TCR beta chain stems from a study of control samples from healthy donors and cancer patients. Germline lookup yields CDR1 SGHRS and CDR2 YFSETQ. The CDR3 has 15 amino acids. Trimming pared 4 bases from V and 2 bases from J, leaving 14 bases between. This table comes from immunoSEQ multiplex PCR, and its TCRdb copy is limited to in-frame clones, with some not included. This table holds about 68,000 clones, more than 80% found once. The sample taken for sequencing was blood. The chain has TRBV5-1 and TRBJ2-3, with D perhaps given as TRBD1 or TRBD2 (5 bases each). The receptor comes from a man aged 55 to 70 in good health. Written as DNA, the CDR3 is TGCGCCAGCAGCCACCGGGACCGATACACAGATACGCAGTATTTT. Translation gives CASSHRDRYTDTQYF. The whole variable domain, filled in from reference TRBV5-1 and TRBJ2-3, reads KAGVTQTPRYLIKTRGQQVTLSCSPISGHRSVSWYQQTPGQGLQFLFEYFSETQRNKGNFPGRFSGRQFSNSRSEMNVSTLELGDSALYLCASSHRDRYTDTQYFGPGTRLTVL.